The sequence of this T cell receptor beta chain was determined in a study of T cells expressing NK-cell markers (dated by TCRdb to the early 2020s). The study in broad terms: TCR beta-chain repertoires were profiled in sorted CD3+CD56+NKG2C+, CD3+CD56+NKG2C- and CD3+CD56-NKG2C+ T-cell subsets from several donors. Of the eight sequenced donors, seven were found to be HCMV-seropositive and one was found to be HCMV-seronegative. The eight sequenced donors were randomly selected healthy volunteers, three men and five women. Libraries were sequenced as 2 x 150 bp reads on Illumina HiSeq 2000/2500, MiSeq or NextSeq.

As for this clonotype: Its antigen remains unidentified.

HCMV serostatus was determined by detecting HCMV-specific IgG in serum with a commercial ELISA kit. Ficoll density gradient centrifugation was used to isolate peripheral blood mononuclear cells from blood. What the authors observed across the whole study: In several donors, the dominant CD3+CD56+NKG2C+ clonotypes were found to rank among the top 10 CD8+ clonotypes and to make up 1.0-7.0% of CD8+ T cells. Whether the expanded NKG2C-expressing T cell clones were specific for HCMV antigens was left unclear. Those dominant clonotypes were again the most abundant among CD3+CD56-NKG2C+ cells in a handful of donors, at roughly 28.3-60.1%.

Spanning cysteine to phenylalanine, the CDR3 consists of 12 amino acids. No DNA appears here. The germline V gene (reference sequence) provides CDR1 SEHNR and CDR2 FQNEAQ. Sequenced on an Illumina HiSeq 2000. TCR beta cDNA libraries were made by 5'RACE template switching that added a universal primer site and unique molecular identifiers. Priming for cDNA synthesis came from the TCR beta constant segment, and two successive PCR amplification steps followed. In the authors' own workflow: MIGEC was used to demultiplex reads and group the reads by UMI, and MiTCR was used to assemble and quantify clonotypes. Only TCR cDNA sequences supported by at least two reads were kept to exclude erroneous sequences. The tcR package was used for downstream repertoire analysis, with clonotypes matched between fractions based on CDR3 nucleotide sequence plus V segment. VDJmatch was used to annotate antigen specificity against VDJdb, with one amino acid substitution allowed in CDR3. TCRdb reprocessed the reads, reporting each CDR3 protein sequence once and no DNA. The V and J calls reflect TCRdb's pipeline rather than the authors' work. This specimen's table enumerates a few hundred thousand distinct CDR3 sequences. The ten biggest clones cover roughly 3.6% of the sample.

The chain is assembled from TRBV7-9 and TRBJ1-1; the D call from TCRdb, TRBD1, cannot be confirmed without DNA. The specimen sequenced was blood T cells: a sorted CD56 or NKG2C T cell subset, CD4+ or CD8+ T cells, or bulk PBMC T cells (not recorded which). This receptor was identified in a young man in good health. Donor details come from another sample of the same person, matched by shared clones. For the CDR3, the sequence is CASSFTGPEAFF.